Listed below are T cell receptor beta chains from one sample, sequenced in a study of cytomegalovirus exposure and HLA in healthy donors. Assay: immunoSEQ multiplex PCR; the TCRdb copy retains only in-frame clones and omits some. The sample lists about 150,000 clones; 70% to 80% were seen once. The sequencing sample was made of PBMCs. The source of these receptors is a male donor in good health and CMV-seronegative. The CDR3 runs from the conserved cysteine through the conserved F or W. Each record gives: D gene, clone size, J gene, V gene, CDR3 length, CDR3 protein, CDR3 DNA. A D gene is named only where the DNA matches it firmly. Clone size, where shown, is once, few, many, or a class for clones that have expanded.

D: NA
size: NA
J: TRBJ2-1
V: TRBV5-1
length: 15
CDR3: CASSLQGLTYNEQFF
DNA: TGCGCCAGCAGCCTACAGGGCCTAACCTACAATGAGCAGTTCTTC

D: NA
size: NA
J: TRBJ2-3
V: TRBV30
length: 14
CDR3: CAWAFGVTTDTQYF
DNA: TGTGCCTGGGCCTTCGGGGTCACCACAGATACGCAGTATTTT

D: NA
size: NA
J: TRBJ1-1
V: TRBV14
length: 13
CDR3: CASSQSQNTEAFF
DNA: TGTGCCAGCAGCCAGTCCCAGAACACTGAAGCTTTCTTT

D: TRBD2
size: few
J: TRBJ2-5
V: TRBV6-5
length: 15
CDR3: CASSYGAGGRETQYF
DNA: TGTGCCAGCAGTTACGGAGCGGGGGGCAGGGAGACCCAGTACTTC

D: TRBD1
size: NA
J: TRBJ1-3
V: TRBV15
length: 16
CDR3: CATSRGTGVSGNTIYF
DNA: TGTGCCACCAGCAGGGGTACAGGGGTTTCTGGAAACACCATATATTTT

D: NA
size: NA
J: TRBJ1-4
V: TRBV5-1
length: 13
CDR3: CASSPGGLSKLFF
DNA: TGCGCCAGCAGCCCCGGAGGTCTGTCAAAACTGTTTTTT

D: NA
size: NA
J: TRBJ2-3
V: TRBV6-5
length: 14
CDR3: CASSYSGGTDTQYF
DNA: TGTGCCAGCAGTTACTCAGGGGGCACAGATACGCAGTATTTT

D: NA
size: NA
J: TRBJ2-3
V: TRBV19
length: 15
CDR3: CASNARAQNTGTQYF
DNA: TGTGCCAGTAACGCCAGGGCGCAAAATACAGGTACGCAGTATTTT

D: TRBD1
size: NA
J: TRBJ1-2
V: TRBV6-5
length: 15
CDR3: CASSYSGTGPYGYTF
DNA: TGTGCCAGCAGTTACTCTGGGACAGGGCCCTATGGCTACACCTTC

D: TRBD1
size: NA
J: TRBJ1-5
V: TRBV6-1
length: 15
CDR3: CASTQGARVHQPQHF
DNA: TGTGCCAGCACTCAGGGGGCGCGAGTCCATCAGCCCCAGCATTTT

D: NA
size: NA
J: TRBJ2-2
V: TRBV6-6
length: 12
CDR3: CASRSSGGELFF
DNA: TGTGCCAGCAGGAGTAGCGGCGGGGAGCTGTTTTTT

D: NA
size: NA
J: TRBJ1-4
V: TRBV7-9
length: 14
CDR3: CASSLRGANEKLFF
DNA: TGTGCCAGCAGCTTACGGGGGGCTAATGAAAAACTGTTTTTT

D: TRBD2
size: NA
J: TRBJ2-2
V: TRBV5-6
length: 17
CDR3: CASSARRTGGPIGELFF
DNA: TGTGCCAGCAGCGCGCGGAGGACGGGAGGGCCTATCGGGGAGCTGTTTTTT

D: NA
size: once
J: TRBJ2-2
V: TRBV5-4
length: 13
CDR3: CASSLARTGELFF
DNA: TGTGCCAGCAGCTTGGCTAGGACCGGGGAGCTGTTTTTT

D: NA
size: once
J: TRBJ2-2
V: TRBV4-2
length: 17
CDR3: CASSQVVAGAGAGELFF
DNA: TGTGCCAGCAGCCAAGTGGTTGCGGGGGCCGGGGCCGGGGAGCTGTTTTTT

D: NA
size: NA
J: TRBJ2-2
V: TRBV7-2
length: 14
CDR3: CASSSGFNTGELFF
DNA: TGTGCCAGCAGCTCAGGATTCAACACCGGGGAGCTGTTTTTT

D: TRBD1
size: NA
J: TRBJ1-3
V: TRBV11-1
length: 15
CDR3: CASSPTGGYGNTIYF
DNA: TGTGCCAGCAGCCCGACAGGGGGCTATGGAAACACCATATATTTT

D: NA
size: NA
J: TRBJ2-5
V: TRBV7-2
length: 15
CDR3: CASSFQAIARETQYF
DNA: TGTGCCAGCAGCTTCCAAGCAATAGCGAGGGAGACCCAGTACTTC

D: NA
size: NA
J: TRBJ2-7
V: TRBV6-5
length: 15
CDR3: CASSRVSAHQYEQYF
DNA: TGTGCCAGCAGCCGGGTCTCTGCGCATCAATACGAGCAGTACTTC

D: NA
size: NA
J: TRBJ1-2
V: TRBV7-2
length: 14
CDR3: CASSSGRGARGYTF
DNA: TGTGCCAGCAGCTCAGGACGGGGGGCCCGGGGCTACACCTTC

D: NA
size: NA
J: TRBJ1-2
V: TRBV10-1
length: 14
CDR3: CAGDTTQGSYGYTF
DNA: TGCGCCGGAGATACGACACAGGGTAGCTATGGCTACACCTTC

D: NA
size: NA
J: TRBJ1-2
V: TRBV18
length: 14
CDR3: CASRLGGIEDGYTF
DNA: TGTGCCAGCCGACTGGGGGGGATCGAGGATGGCTACACCTTC

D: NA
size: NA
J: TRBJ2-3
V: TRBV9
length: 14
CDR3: CASSVGSRIDTQYF
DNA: TGTGCCAGCAGCGTCGGGAGTCGAATAGATACGCAGTATTTT

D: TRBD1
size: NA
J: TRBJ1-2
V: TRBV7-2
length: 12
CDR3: CASSEQGEGYTF
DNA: TGTGCCAGCAGCGAACAGGGGGAGGGCTACACCTTC

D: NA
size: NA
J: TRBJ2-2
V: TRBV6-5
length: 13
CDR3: CASSLDFTGELFF
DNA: TGTGCCAGCAGTTTGGACTTCACCGGGGAGCTGTTTTTT

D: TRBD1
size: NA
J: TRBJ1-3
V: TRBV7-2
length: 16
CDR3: CASSLEGTVSGNTIYF
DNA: TGTGCCAGCAGCTTAGAAGGGACAGTCTCTGGAAACACCATATATTTT

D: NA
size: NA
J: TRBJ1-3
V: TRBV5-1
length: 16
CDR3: CASSSTPTASGNTIYF
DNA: TGCGCCAGCAGCTCGACCCCGACAGCCTCTGGAAACACCATATATTTT

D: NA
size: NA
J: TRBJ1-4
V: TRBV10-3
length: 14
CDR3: CAIRDGRAGEKLFF
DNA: TGTGCCATCAGGGATGGCAGGGCTGGTGAAAAACTGTTTTTT

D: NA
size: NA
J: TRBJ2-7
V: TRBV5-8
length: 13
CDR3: CASSPTGTYEQYF
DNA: TGTGCCAGCAGCCCAACCGGGACCTACGAGCAGTACTTC

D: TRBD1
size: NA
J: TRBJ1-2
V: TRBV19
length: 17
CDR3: CASRLSPSGQGFYGYTF
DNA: TGTGCCAGTAGGCTATCCCCTTCGGGACAGGGGTTTTATGGCTACACCTTC

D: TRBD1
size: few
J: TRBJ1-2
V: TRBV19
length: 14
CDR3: CATLSGQGFYGYTF
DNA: TGTGCCACCCTAAGCGGACAGGGATTTTATGGCTACACCTTC

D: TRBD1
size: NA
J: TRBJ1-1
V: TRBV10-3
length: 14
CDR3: CAINRQGTDTEAFF
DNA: TGTGCCATCAACAGACAGGGGACTGACACTGAAGCTTTCTTT

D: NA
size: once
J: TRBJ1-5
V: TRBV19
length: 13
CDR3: CASSWGGSQPQHF
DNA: TGTGCCAGTAGTTGGGGGGGAAGTCAGCCCCAGCATTTT

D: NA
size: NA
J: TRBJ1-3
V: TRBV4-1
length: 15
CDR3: CASSQDYGVGNTIYF
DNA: TGCGCCAGCAGCCAAGATTATGGAGTTGGGAACACCATATATTTT

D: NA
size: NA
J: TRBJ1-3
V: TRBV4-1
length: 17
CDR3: CASSQPIGGGSGNTIYF
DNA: TGCGCCAGCAGCCAGCCCATAGGCGGAGGCTCTGGAAACACCATATATTTT

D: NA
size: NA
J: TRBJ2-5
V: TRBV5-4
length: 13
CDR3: CASSWGHEETQYF
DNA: TGTGCCAGCAGCTGGGGACATGAAGAGACCCAGTACTTC

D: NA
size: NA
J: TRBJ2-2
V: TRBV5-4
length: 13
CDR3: CASSLSRDRELFF
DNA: TGTGCCAGCAGCTTGTCCCGGGATCGGGAGCTGTTTTTT

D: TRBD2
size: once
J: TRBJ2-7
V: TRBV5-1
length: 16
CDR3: CASSLGSGTKSYEQYF
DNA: TGCGCCAGCAGCTTGGGCTCGGGGACTAAGTCCTACGAGCAGTACTTC

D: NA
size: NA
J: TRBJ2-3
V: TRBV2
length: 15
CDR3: CASKALGRRVDTQYF
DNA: TGTGCCAGCAAGGCCCTGGGGCGCAGGGTAGATACGCAGTATTTT

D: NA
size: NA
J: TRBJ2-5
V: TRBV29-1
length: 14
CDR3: CSARLGDLQETQYF
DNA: TGCAGCGCCAGACTGGGTGATTTACAAGAGACCCAGTACTTC

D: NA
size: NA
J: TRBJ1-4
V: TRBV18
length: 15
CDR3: CASSSAGTTNEKLFF
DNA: TGTGCCAGCTCTTCCGCGGGAACAACTAATGAAAAACTGTTTTTT

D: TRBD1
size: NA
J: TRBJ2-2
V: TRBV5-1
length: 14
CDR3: CASTRDSLTGELFF
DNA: TGCGCCAGCACCCGGGACAGCCTCACCGGGGAGCTGTTTTTT

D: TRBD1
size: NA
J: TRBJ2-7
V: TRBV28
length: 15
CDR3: CASSFATGAYYEQYF
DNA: TGTGCCAGCAGTTTTGCGACAGGGGCTTACTACGAGCAGTACTTC

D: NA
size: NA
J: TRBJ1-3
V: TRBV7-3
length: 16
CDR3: CASSLVGGASGNTIYF
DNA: TGTGCCAGCAGCTTAGTCGGGGGTGCCTCTGGAAACACCATATATTTT

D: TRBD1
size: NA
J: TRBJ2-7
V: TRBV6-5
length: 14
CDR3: CASRGTGGLYEQYF
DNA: TGTGCCAGCAGGGGGACAGGAGGACTCTACGAGCAGTACTTC

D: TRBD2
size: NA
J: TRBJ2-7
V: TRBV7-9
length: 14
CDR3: CASSFGAGAYEQYF
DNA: TGTGCCAGCAGCTTCGGAGCGGGAGCCTACGAGCAGTACTTC

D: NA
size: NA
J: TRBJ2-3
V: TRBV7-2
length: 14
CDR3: CASSWAGGTDTQYF
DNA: TGTGCCAGCAGCTGGGCAGGAGGTACAGATACGCAGTATTTT

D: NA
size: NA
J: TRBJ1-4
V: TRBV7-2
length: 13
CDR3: CASSLGGEEKLFF
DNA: TGTGCCAGCAGCTTAGGGGGGGAAGAAAAACTGTTTTTT

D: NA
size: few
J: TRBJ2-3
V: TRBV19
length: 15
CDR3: CASSVAVSSTDTQYF
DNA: TGTGCCAGTAGTGTCGCGGTTTCTAGCACAGATACGCAGTATTTT

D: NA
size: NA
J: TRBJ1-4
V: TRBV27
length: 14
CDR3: CASSLLGHSEKLFF
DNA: TGTGCCAGCAGTCTCCTAGGACATAGTGAAAAACTGTTTTTT

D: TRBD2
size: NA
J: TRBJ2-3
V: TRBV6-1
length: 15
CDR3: CASSPLAGGTDTQYF
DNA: TGTGCCAGCAGTCCGCTAGCGGGAGGCACAGATACGCAGTATTTT

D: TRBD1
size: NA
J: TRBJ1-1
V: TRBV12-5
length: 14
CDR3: CASAPGQANTEAFF
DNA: TGTGCTAGTGCCCCCGGACAGGCGAACACTGAAGCTTTCTTT

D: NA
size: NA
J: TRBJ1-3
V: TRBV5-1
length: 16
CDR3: CASSQTGLRTGNTIYF
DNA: TGCGCCAGCAGCCAAACAGGTCTACGAACTGGAAACACCATATATTTT

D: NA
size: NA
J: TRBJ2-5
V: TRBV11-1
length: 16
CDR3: CASTKRGKGKGETQYF
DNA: TGTGCCAGCACCAAACGGGGGAAGGGGAAAGGAGAGACCCAGTACTTC

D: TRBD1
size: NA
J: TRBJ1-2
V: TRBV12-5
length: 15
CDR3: CASGRDRKTNYGYTF
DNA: TGTGCTAGTGGTCGGGACAGGAAAACTAACTATGGCTACACCTTC

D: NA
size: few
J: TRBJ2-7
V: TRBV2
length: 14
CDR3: CASSVARSSYEQYF
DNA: TGTGCCAGCAGTGTGGCCCGGAGCTCCTACGAGCAGTACTTC

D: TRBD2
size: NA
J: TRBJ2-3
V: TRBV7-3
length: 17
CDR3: CASSLTGGSGRTDTQYF
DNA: TGTGCCAGCAGCTTAACGGGGGGTAGCGGGAGAACAGATACGCAGTATTTT